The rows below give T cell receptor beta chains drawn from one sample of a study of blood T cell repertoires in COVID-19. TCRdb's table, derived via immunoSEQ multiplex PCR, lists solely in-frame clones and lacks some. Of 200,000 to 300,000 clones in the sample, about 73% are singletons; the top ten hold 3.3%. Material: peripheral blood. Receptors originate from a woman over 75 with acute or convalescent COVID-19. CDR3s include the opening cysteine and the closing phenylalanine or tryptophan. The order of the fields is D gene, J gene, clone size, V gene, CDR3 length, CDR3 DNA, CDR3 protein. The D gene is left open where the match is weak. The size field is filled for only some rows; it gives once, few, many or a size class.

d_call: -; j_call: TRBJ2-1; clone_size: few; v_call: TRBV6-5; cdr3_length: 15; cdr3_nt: TGTGCCAGCAGTTATCATCGTAGGACACCCAATGAGCAGTTCTTC; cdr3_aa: CASSYHRRTPNEQFF
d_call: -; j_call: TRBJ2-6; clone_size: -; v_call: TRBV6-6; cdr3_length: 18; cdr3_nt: TGTGCCAGCAGTCCCCAGGGTAGGGTTTTCTCTGGGGCCAACGTCCTGACTTTC; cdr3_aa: CASSPQGRVFSGANVLTF
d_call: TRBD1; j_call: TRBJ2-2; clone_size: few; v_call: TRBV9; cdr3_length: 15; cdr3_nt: TGTGCCAGCAGCCCAGGACAGGGGAACACCGGGGAGCTGTTTTTT; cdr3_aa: CASSPGQGNTGELFF
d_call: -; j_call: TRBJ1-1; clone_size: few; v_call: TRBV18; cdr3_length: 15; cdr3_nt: TGTGCCAGCTCGCAACAGGGAGACGCGGGCACTGAAGCTTTCTTT; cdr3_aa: CASSQQGDAGTEAFF
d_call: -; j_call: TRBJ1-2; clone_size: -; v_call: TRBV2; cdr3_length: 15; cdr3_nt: TGTGCCAGCAGTGTGACAGGCTCAAATTACTATGGCTACACCTTC; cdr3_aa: CASSVTGSNYYGYTF
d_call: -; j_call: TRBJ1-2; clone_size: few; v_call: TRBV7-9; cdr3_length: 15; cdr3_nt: TGTGCCAGCAGCTTACTGGGAGGATCTAACTATGGCTACACCTTC; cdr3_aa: CASSLLGGSNYGYTF
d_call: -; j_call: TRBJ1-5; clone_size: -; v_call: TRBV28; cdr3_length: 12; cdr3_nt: TGTGCCAGCAACTGGGCCAATCAGCCCCAGCATTTT; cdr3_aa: CASNWANQPQHF
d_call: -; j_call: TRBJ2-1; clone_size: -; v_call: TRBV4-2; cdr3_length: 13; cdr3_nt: TGTGCCAGCAGCCAATCGACAAATTTAGGGCAGTTCTTC; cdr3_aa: CASSQSTNLGQFF
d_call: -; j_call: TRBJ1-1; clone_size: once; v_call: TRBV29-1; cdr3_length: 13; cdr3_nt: TGCAGCGTTGAAATTACAGAGGGCACTGAAGCTTTCTTT; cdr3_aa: CSVEITEGTEAFF
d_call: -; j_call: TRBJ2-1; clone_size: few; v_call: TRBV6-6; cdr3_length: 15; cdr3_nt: TGTGCCAGCCGGCCAGCGGCCAGCTCCTACAATGAGCAGTTCTTC; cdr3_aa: CASRPAASSYNEQFF
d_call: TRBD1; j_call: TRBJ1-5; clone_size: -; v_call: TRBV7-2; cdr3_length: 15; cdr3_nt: TGTGCCAGCAGGACCGGGACAGGGGCTGATCAGCCCCAGCATTTT; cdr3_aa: CASRTGTGADQPQHF
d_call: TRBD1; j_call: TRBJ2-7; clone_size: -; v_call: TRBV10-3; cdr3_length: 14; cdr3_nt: TGTGCCATCAGTCCACAGGGGGCGAGCAACGAGCAGTACTTC; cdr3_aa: CAISPQGASNEQYF
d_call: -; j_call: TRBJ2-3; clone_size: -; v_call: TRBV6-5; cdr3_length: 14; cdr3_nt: TGTGCCAGCAGTTACAGGGGCGGGGCAGATACGCAGTATTTT; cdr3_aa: CASSYRGGADTQYF
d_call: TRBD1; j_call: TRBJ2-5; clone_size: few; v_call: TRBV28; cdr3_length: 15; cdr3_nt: TGTGCCAGCAGCACCGGGACAGGGGTGGGAGAGACCCAGTACTTC; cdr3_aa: CASSTGTGVGETQYF
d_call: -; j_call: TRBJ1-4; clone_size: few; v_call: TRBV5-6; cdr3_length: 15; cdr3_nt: TGTGCCAGCAGCCAACGGACTCCAACTAATGAAAAACTGTTTTTT; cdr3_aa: CASSQRTPTNEKLFF
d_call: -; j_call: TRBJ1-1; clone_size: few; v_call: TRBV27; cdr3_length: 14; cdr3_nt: TGTGCCAGCAGCCCCTCCCGGGAGAACACTGAAGCTTTCTTT; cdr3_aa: CASSPSRENTEAFF
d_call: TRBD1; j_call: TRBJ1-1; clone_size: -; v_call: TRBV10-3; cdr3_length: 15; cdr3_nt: TGTGCCATCAGTGATGTCGGGACAGGGGACACTGAAGCTTTCTTT; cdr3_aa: CAISDVGTGDTEAFF
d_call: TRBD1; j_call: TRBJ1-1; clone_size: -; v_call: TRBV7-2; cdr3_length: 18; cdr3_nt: TGTGCCAGCAGCTTAGAGAGACCTAGACAGGGGGCTTTCACTGAAGCTTTCTTT; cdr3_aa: CASSLERPRQGAFTEAFF
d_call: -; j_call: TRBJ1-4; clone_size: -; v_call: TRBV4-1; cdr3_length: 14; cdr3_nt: TGCGCCAGCAGCCAAAGAGGAGGGGATGAAAAACTGTTTTTT; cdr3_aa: CASSQRGGDEKLFF
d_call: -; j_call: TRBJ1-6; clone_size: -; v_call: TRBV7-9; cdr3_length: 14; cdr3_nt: TGTGCCAGCAGCTCTGGTGCAGTTAGCTCACCCCTCCACTTT; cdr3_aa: CASSSGAVSSPLHF
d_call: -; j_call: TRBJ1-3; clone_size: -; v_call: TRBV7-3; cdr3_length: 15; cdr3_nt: TGTGCCAGCAGCTTACTTAGGAGCTCTGGAAACACCATATATTTT; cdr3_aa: CASSLLRSSGNTIYF
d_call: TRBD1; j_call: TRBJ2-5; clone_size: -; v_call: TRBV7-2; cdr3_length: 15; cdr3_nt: TGTGCCAGCAGCACGACAGGGGTCGGCAGAGAGACCCAGTACTTC; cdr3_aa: CASSTTGVGRETQYF
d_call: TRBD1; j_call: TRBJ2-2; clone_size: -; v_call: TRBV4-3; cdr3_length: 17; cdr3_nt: TGCGCCAGCAGCCAAGAACTGGGGACAGGGAGCACCGGGGAGCTGTTTTTT; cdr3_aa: CASSQELGTGSTGELFF
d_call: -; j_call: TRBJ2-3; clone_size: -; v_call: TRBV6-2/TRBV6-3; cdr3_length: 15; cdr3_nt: TGTGCCAGCAGCCCCCTAGACCCTAGCACAGATACGCAGTATTTT; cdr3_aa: CASSPLDPSTDTQYF
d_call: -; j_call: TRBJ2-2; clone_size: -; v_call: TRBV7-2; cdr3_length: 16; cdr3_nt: TGTGCCAGCAGCTTAGCGGCTCAGTTGAACACCGGGGAGCTGTTTTTT; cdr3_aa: CASSLAAQLNTGELFF
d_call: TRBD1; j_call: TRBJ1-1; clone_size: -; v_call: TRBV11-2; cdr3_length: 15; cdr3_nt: TGTGCCAGCAGCTCCAGGGGACAGATGAACACTGAAGCTTTCTTT; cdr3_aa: CASSSRGQMNTEAFF
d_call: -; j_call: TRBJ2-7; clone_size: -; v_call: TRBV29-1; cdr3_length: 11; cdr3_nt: TGCAGCGTTGCGCAGGCCTACGAGCAGTACTTC; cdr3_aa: CSVAQAYEQYF
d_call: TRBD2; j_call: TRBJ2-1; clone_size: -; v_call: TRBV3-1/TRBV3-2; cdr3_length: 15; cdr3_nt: TGTGCCAGCAGCCAAGCGACTAGCGGGACGGCTGAGCAGTTCTTC; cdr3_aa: CASSQATSGTAEQFF
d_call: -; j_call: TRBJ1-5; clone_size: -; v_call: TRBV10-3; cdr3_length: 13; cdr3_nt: TGTGCCATCAGTGAGTCGGAGAAACAGCCCCAGCATTTT; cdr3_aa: CAISESEKQPQHF
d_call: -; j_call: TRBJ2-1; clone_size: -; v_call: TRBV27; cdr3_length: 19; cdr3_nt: TGTGCCAGCAGTTTAAGGAGGGGGGGACCAACGGATTCCTACAATGAGCAGTTCTTC; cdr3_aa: CASSLRRGGPTDSYNEQFF
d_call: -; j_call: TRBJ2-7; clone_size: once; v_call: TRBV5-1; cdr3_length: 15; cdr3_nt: TGCGCCAGCAGCTTGGTCCCGGGAACCCCCTACGAGCAGTACTTC; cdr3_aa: CASSLVPGTPYEQYF
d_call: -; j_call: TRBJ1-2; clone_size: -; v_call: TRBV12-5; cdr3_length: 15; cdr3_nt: TGTGCTAGTGGTGAGGGACTGCCCCAGGACTATGGCTACACCTTC; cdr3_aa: CASGEGLPQDYGYTF
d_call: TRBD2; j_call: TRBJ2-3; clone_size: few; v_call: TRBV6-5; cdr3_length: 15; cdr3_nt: TGTGCCAGCAGTTATGGACTAGCGACCGCCGATACGCAGTATTTT; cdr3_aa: CASSYGLATADTQYF
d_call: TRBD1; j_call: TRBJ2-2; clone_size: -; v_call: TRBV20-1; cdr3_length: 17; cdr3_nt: TGCAGTGCTAGTGGGGGCCGACAGGGGGCGGGCACCGGGGAGCTGTTTTTT; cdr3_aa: CSASGGRQGAGTGELFF
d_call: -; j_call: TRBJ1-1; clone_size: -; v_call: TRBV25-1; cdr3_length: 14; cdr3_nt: TGTGCCAGCAGTGAATATATGTCCGGGGGTGAAGCTTTCTTT; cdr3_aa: CASSEYMSGGEAFF
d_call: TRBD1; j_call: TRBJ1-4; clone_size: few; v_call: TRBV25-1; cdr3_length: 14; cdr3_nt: TGTGCCAGCAGTGATGGGACAGTAAATGAAAAACTGTTTTTT; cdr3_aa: CASSDGTVNEKLFF
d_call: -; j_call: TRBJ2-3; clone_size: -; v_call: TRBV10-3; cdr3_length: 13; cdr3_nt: TGTGCCATCAAAGGACAAAGCACAGATACGCAGTATTTT; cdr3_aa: CAIKGQSTDTQYF
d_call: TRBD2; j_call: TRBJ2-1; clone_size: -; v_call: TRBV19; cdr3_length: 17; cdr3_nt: TGTGCCAGTAGTATCCTGACTAGCGGGGGATATAGCAATGAGCAGTTCTTC; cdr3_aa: CASSILTSGGYSNEQFF
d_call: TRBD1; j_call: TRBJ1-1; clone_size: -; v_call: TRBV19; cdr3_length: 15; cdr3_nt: TGTGCCAGTAGAGAGGGGGCGCTTTTAAACACTGAAGCTTTCTTT; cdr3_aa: CASREGALLNTEAFF
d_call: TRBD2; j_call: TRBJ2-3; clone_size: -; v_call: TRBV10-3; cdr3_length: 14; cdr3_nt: TGTGCCATAGCGGGAGGGATACACACAGATACGCAGTATTTT; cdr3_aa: CAIAGGIHTDTQYF
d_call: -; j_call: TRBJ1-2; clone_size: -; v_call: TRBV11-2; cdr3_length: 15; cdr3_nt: TGTGCCAGCACCTTGACAGCCTCTTCTAACTATGGCTACACCTTC; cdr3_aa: CASTLTASSNYGYTF
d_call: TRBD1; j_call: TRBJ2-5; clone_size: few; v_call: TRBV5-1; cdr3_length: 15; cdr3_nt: TGCGCCAGCAGCTTGACACAGGGGGCTCGGGAGACCCAGTACTTC; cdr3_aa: CASSLTQGARETQYF
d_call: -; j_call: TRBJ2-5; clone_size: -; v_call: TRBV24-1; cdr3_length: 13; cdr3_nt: TGTGCCACCTCTCGCGGAGGCGGGGAGACCCAGTACTTC; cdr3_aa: CATSRGGGETQYF
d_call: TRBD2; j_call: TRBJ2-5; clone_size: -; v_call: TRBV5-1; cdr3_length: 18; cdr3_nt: TGCGCCAGCACCCGAACGACTAGCGGGGGGGTAAGACAAGAGACCCAGTACTTC; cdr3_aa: CASTRTTSGGVRQETQYF
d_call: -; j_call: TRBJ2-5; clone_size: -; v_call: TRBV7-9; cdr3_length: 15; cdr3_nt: TGTGCCAGCAGCTTAGCCTTGGGGAGCGTAGAGACCCAGTACTTC; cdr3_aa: CASSLALGSVETQYF
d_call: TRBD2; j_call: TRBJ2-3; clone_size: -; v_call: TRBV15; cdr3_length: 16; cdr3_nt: TGTGCCACCAGCAGAGATCGACTAGCAACCACAGATACGCAGTATTTT; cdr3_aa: CATSRDRLATTDTQYF
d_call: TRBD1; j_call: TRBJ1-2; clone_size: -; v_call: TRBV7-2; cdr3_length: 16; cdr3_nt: TGTGCCAGCAGCTTAGGTCGAGCAGGGGGATTTTCTGGCTACACCTTC; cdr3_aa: CASSLGRAGGFSGYTF
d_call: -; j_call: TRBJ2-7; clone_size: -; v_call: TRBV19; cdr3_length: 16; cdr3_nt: TGTGCCAGTAGCCCAGGAGGCCGGGACGGGGGCTACGAGCAGTACTTC; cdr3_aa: CASSPGGRDGGYEQYF
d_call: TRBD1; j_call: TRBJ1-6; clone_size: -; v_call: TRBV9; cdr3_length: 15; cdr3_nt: TGTGCCAGCAGCGCTCCCGGGACAGGGAATTCACCCCTCCACTTT; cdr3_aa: CASSAPGTGNSPLHF
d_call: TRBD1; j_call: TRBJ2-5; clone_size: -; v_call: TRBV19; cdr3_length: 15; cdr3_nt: TGTGCCAGTAGTGTCCACAGGGGGTATGGGGAGACCCAGTACTTC; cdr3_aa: CASSVHRGYGETQYF
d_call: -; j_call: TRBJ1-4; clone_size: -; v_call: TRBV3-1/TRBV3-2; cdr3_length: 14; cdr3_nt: TGTGCCACCAGACAGGACCTTACTAATGAAAAACTGTTTTTT; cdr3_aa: CATRQDLTNEKLFF
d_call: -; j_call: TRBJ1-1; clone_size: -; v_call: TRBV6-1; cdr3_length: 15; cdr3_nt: TGTGCCAGCAGTGAAGTTGGACTCCTGAACACTGAAGCTTTCTTT; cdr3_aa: CASSEVGLLNTEAFF
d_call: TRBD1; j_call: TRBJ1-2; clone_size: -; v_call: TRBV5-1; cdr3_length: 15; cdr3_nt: TGCGCCAGCAGCTTGGCCGCGACAGGGCGGGATGGCTACACCTTC; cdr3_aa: CASSLAATGRDGYTF
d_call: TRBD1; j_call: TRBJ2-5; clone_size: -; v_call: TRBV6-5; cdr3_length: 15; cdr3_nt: TGTGCCAGCAGCCTACACAGGGGGCGCAGTAAGACCCAGTACTTC; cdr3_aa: CASSLHRGRSKTQYF
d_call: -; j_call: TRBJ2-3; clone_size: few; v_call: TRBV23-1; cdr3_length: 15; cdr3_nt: TGCGCCAGCAGTCAATCAAGGGGTAACACAGATACGCAGTATTTT; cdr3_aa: CASSQSRGNTDTQYF